The subject of this entry is one TCR beta chain. The target antigen is unknown. The sample is drawn from a study of T cell responses to AZD1222 COVID-19 vaccine. Study-level findings and limits: There were vaccine-associated CD4 TCRs across spike, dominant at 160-218 and 743-854. Among the donors, most were white British and more were female, and clonal diversity was possibly underestimated. Two AZD1222 doses significantly raised spike-specific TCR breadth and depth over controls. Among those given AZD1222, only five to seven were seropositive at baseline.

Sequenced by immunoSEQ multiplex PCR; TCRdb stores in-frame clones only, minus some. Of about 150,000 clones detected, 92% appear once; the ten largest clones hold roughly 3.4%. The CDR3 extends over 14 amino acids. V dropped 0 bases and J dropped 2 bases, with 7 bases sitting between them. In germline, CDR1 is MGHRA, CDR2 YSYEKL. The chain carries TRBV4-1 and TRBJ1-2, with no clear D. Sequencing was performed on peripheral blood, taken 28 days after the second AZD1222 dose. The source is an adult who received the AZD1222 COVID-19 vaccine. This CDR3 reads CASSQDGINYGYTF. The CDR3 DNA reads as TGCGCCAGCAGCCAAGACGGGATCAACTATGGCTACACCTTC.